Reported below is one T cell receptor (beta chain). The antigen is unknown. At deep level, the assay was performed. Data came from immunoSEQ multiplex PCR; TCRdb stores just in-frame clones and leaves some out. The sample carries about 670,000 clones, about two thirds recorded once. Naive CD45RA+ and memory CD45RA-negative subsets were split from CD4+ cells. The data derive from a study of shared clonotypes between healthy human individuals. Study conclusions and caveats: With several donors compared, approximately 5% of naive CD4 clonotypes were shared. The researchers took only blood, and tissue repertoires probably look different.

V lost 4 bases, J lost 0 bases, and 6 bases stayed unmatched. Germline V gene sequence: CDR1 SGHRS, CDR2 YFSETQ. The CDR3 runs to 16 residues. The sequence was collected from a woman in her 30s in good health. J is TRBJ2-3 and V is TRBV5-1, with 9 bases identical to TRBD1. Sequenced sample: memory CD4+ T cells sorted from blood. Subset indicated: CD45RA-negative fraction. CDR3 sequence reads: CASSISQGASTDTQYF. In DNA form, the CDR3 reads TGCGCCAGCAGCATTTCACAGGGGGCAAGCACAGATACGCAGTATTTT.